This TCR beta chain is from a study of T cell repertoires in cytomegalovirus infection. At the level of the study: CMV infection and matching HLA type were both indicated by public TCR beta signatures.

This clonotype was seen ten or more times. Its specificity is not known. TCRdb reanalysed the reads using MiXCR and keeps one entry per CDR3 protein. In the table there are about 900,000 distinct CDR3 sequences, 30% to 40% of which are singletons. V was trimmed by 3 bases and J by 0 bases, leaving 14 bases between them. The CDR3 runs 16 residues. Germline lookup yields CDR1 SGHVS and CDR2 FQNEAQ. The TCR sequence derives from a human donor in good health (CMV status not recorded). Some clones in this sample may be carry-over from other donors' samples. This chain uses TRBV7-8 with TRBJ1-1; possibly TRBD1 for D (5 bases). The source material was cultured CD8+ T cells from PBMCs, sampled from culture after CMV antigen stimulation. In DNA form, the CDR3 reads TGTGCCAGCAGCTTGAGTGGGGGTAGAATGAACACTGAAGCTTTCTTT. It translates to CASSLSGGRMNTEAFF.